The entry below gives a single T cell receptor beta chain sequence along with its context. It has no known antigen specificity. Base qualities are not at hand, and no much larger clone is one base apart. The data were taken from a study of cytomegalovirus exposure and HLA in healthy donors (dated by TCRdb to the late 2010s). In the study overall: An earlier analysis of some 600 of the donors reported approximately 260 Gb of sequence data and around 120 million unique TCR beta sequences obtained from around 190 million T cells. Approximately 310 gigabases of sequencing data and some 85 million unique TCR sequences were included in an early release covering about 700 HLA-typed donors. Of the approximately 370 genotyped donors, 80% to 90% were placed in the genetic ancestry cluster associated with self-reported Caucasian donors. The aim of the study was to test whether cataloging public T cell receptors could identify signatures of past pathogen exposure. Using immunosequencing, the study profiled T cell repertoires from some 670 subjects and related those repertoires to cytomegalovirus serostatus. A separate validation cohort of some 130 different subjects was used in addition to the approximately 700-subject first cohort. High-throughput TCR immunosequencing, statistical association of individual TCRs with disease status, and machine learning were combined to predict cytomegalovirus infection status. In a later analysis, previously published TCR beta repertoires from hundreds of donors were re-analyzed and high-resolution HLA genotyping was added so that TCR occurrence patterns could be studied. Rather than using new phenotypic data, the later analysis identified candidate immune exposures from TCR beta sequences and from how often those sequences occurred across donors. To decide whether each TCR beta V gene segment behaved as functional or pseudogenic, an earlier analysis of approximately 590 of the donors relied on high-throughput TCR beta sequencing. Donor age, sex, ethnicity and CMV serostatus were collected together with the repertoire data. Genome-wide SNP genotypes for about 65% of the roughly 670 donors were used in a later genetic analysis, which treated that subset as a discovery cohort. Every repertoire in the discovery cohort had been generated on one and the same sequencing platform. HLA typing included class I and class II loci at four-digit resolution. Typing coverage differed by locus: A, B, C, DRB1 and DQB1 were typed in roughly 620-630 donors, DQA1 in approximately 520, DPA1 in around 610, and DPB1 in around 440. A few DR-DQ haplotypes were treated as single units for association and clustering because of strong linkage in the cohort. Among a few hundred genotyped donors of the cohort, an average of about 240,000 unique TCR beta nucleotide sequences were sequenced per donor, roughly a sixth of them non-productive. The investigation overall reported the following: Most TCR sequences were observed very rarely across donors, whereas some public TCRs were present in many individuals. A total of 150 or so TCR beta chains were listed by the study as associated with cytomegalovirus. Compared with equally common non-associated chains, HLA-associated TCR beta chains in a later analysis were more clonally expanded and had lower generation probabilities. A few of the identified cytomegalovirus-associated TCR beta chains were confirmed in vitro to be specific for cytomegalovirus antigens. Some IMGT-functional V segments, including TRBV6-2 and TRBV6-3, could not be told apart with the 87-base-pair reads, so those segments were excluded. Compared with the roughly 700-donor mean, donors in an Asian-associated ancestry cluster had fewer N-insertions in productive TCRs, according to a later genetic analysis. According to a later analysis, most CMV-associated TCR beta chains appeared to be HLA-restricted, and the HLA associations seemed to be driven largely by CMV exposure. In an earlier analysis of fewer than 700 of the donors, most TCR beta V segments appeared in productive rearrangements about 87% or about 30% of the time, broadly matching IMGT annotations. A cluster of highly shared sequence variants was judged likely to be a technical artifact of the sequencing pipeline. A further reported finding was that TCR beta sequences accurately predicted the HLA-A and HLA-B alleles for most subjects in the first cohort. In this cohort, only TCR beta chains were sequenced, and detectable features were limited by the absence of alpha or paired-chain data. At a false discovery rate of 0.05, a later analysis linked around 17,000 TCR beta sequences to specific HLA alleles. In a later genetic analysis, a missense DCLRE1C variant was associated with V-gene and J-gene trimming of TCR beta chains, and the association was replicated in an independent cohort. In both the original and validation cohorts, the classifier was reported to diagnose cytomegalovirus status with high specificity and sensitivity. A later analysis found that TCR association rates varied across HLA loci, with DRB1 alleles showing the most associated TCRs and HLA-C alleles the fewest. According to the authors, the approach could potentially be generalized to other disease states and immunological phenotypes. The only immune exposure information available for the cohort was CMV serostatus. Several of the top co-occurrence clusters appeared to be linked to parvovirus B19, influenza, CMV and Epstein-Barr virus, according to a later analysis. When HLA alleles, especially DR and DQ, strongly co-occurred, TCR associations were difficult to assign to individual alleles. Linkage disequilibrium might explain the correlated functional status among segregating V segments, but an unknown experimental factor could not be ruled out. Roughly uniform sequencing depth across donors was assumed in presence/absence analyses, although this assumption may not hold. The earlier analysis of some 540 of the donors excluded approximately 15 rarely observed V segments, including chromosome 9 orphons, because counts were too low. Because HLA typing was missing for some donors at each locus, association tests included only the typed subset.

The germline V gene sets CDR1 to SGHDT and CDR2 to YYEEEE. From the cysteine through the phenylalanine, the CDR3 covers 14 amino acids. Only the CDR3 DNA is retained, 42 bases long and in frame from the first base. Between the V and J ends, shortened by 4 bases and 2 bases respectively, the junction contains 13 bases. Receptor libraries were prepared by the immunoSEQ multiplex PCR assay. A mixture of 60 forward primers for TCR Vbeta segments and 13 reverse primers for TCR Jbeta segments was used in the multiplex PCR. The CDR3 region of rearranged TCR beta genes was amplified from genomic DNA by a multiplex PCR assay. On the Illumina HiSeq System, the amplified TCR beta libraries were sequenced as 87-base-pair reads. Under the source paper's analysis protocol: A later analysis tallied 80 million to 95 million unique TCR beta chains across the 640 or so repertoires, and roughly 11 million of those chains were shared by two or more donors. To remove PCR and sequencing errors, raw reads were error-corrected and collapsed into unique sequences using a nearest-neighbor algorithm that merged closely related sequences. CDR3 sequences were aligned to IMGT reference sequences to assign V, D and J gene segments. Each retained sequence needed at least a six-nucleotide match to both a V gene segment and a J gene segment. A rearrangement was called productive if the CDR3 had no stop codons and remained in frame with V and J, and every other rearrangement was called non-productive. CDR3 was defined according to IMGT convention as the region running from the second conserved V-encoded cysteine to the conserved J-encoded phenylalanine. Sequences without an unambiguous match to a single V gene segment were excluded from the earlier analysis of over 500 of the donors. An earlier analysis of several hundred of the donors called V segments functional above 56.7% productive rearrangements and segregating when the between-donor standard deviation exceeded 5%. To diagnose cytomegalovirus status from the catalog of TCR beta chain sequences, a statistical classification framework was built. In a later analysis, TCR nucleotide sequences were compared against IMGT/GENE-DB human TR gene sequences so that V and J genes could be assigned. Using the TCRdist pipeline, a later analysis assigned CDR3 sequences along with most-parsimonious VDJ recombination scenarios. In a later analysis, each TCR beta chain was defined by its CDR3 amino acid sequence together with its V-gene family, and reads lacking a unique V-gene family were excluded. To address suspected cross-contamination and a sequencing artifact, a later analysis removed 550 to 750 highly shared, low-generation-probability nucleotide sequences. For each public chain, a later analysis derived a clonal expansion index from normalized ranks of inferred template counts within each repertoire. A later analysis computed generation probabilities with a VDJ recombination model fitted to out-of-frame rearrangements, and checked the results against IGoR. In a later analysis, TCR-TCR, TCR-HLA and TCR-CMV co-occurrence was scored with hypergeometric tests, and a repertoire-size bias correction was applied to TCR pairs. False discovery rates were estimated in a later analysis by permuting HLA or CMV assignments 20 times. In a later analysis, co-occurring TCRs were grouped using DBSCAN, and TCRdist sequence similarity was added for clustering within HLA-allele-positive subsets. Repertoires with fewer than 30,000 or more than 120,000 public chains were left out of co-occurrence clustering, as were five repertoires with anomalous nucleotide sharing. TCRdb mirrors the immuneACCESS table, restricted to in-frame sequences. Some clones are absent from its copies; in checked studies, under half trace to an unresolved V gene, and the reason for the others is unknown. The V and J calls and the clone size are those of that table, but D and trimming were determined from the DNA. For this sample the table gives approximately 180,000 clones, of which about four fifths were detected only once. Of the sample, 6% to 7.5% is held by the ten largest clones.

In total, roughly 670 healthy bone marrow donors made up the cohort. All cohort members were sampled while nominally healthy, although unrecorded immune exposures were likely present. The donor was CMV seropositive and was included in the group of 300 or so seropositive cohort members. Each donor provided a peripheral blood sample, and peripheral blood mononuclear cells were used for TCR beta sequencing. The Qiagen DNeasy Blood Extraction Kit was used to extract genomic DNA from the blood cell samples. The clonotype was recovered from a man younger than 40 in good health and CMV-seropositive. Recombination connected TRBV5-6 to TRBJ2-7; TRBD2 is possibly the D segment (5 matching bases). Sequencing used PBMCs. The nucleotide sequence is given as TGTGCCAGCAGCGGGTACGGGAAGCCCTACGAGCAGTACTTC. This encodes CASSGYGKPYEQYF.